This T cell receptor beta chain was recorded in a study of response to subunit inactivated influenza vaccine. The study, taken as a whole, reports: There was a suggestion from the authors that each seasonal influenza vaccination recruits few new T cells.

This clonotype was seen at least ten times. What it binds is not known. The germline CDR1 and CDR2 sequences are SGHRS and YFSETQ. This CDR3 region has 13 residues. Between the trimmed V and J ends, which lost 2 bases and 5 bases, there was a span of 10 bases. TCRdb called the RT-PCR reads again in MiXCR, with one record for every CDR3 protein. The sample records about 500,000 distinct CDR3 sequences, approximately 15% being singletons. The source is a man aged 50-75 years who received an inactivated influenza vaccine. The gene calls are TRBV5-1 and TRBJ2-5; maybe TRBD2 (6 bases). The sample in question was CD4+ T cells sorted from PBMCs, obtained roughly 24 months after vaccination. DNA for the CDR3: TGCGCCAGCAGCTTTGGAGGGAGGGAGACCCAGTACTTC. Translating gives CASSFGGRETQYF.